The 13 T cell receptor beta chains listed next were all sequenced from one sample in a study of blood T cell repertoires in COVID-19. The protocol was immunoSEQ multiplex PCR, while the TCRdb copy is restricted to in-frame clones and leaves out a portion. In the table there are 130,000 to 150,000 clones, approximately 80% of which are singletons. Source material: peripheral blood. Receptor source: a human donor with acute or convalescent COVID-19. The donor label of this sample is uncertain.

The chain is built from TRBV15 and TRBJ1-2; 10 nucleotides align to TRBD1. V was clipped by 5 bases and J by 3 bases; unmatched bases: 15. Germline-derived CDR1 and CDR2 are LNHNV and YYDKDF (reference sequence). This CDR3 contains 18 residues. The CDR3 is CATSGLTGTGDRHYGYTF. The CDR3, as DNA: TGTGCCACCAGCGGCCTAACAGGGACAGGGGATAGACACTATGGCTACACCTTC.

CDR3 nucleotide sequence: TGTGCCATCAGGGACCTGGACAGCCTCTATGGCTACACCTTC. Amino acid sequence: CAIRDLDSLYGYTF. The J gene is TRBJ1-2, the V gene TRBV10-3, with D maybe TRBD1 (6 bases). The CDR3 length is 14 residues. V was trimmed by 6 bases and J by 4 bases, leaving 15 bases between them. Germline values: CDR1 ENHRY, CDR2 SYGVKD.

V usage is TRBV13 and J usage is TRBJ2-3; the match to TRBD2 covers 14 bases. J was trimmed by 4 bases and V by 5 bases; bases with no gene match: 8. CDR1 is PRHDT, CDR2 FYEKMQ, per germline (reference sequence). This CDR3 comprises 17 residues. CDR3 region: CASSTQATSGGADTQYF. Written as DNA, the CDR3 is TGTGCCAGCAGCACCCAAGCGACTAGCGGGGGGGCAGATACGCAGTATTTT.

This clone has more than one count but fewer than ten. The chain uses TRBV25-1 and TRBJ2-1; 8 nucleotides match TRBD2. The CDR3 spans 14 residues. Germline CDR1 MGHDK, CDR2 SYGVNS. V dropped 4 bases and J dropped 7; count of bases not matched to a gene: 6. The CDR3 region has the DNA TGTGCCAGCAGTGCGGGAGCGGGGGTGAATGAGCAGTTCTTC. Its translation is CASSAGAGVNEQFF.

The CDR3 reads CAISDGTATEAFF. CDR3 sequence (DNA): TGTGCCATCAGTGACGGGACAGCCACTGAAGCTTTCTTT. This chain links TRBV10-3 with TRBJ1-1, with 7 positions matching TRBD1. Germline V gives CDR1 ENHRY, CDR2 SYGVKD. CDR3 length: 13 amino acids. The J segment lost 4 bases and the V segment lost 3 bases, leaving 2 bases of the junction unmatched.

The CDR3 loop is CASNPTGYGETQYF. DNA of the CDR3: TGTGCCAGCAACCCGACCGGGTACGGAGAGACCCAGTACTTC. The chain has TRBV7-9 and TRBJ2-5; D ambiguous. The CDR3 runs 14 residues. V shed 7 bases and J shed 4 bases, with 16 bases lying between them. Germline V lookup: CDR1 SEHNR, CDR2 FQNEAQ (reference sequence).

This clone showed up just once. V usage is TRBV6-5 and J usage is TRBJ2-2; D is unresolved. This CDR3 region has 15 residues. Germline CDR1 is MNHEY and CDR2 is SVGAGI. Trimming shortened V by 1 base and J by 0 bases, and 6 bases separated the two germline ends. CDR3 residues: CASSYFSANTGELFF. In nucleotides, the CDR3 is TGTGCCAGCAGTTACTTCAGCGCGAACACCGGGGAGCTGTTTTTT.

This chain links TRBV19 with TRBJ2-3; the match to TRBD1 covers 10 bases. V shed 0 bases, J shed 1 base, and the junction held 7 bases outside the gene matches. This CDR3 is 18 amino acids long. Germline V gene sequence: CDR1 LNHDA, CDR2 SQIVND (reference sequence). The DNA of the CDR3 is TGTGCCAGTAGTATAGATGGGGCCGGGACAGGGGGCACAGATACGCAGTATTTT. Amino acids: CASSIDGAGTGGTDTQYF.

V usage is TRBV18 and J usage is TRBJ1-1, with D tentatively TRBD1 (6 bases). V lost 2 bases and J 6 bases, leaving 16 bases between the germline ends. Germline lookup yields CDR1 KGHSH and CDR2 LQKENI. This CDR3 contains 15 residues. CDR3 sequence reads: CASSPGQIGKAEAFF. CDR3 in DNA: TGTGCCAGCTCACCAGGACAGATCGGTAAGGCTGAAGCTTTCTTT. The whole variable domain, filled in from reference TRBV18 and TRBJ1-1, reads NAGVMQNPRHLVRRRGQEARLRCSPMKGHSHVYWYRQLPEEGLKFMVYLQKENIIDESGMPKERFSAEFPKEGPSILRIQQVVRGDSAAYFCASSPGQIGKAEAFFGQGTRLTVV.

CDR3 region: CASSSRLSGGSDTQYF. As DNA, the CDR3 is TGTGCCAGCAGCTCCCGACTAAGCGGGGGATCAGATACGCAGTATTTT. The chain carries TRBV7-2 and TRBJ2-3; 8 bases line up with TRBD2. The CDR3 loop spans 16 amino acids. With V trimmed by 4 bases and J by 4 bases, 10 bases remained unmatched. Germline CDR1 reads SGHTA; CDR2 reads FQGNSA.

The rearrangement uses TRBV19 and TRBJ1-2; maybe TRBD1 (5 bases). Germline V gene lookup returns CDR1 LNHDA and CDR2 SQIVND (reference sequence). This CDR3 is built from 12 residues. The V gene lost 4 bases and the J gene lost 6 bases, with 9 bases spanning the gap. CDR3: CASSTPRDGYTF. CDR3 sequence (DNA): TGTGCCAGTAGTACCCCCAGGGATGGCTACACCTTC. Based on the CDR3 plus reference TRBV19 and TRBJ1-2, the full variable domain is DGGITQSPKYLFRKEGQNVTLSCEQNLNHDAMYWYRQDPGQGLRLIYYSQIVNDFQKGDIAEGYSVSREKKESFPLTVTSAQKNPTAFYLCASSTPRDGYTFGSGTRLTVV.

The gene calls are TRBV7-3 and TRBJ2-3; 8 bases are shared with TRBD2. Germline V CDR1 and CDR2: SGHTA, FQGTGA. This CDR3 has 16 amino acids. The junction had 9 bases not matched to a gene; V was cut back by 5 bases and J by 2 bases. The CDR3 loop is CASSLMGRGVTDTQYF. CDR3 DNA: TGTGCCAGCAGCCTAATGGGGCGGGGGGTCACAGATACGCAGTATTTT.

CDR3 loop: CASSLAGGSNQPQHF. Written as DNA, the CDR3 is TGTGCCAGCAGCTTGGCCGGGGGAAGCAATCAGCCCCAGCATTTT. The rearrangement uses TRBV5-6 and TRBJ1-5; TRBD1 is a possible D gene (5 bases). The V gene lost 0 bases and the J gene lost 1 base, with 8 bases spanning the gap. Germline V gene sequence: CDR1 SGHDT, CDR2 YYEEEE. This CDR3 spans 15 amino acids. The variable domain in full, completed from reference TRBV5-6 and TRBJ1-5, reads DAGVTQSPTHLIKTRGQQVTLRCSPKSGHDTVSWYQQALGQGPQFIFQYYEEEERQRGNFPDRFSGHQFPNYSSELNVNALLLGDSALYLCASSLAGGSNQPQHFGDGTRLSIL.